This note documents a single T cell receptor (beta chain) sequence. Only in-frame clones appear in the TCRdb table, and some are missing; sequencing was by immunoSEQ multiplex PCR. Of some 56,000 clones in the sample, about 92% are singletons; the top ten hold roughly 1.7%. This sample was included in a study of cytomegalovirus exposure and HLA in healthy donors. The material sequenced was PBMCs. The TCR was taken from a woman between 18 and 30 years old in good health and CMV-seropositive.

Written as DNA, the CDR3 is TGCGCCAGCAGTCCTTTCCCTGATCTGGGGGGTGAGCAGTTCTTC. Protein: CASSPFPDLGGEQFF. This sequence joins TRBV10-1 and TRBJ2-1; maybe TRBD2 (6 bases). This CDR3 is 15 amino acids long. The germline V gene has CDR1 WNHNN and CDR2 SYGVQD (reference sequence). The V end was cut by 5 bases, the J end by 9 bases, with 20 bases between.